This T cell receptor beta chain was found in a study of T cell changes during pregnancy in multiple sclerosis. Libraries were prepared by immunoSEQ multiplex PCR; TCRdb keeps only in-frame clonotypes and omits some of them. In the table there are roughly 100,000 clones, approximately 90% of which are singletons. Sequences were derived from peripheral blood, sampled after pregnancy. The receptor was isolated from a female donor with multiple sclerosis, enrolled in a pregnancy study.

CDR3 coding DNA: TGTGCCAGCAGCCCCACGGGGGGGGGCACAGATACGCAGTATTTT. It specifies CASSPTGGGTDTQYF. The chain carries TRBV6-1 and TRBJ2-3, with TRBD2 matching 8 bases. J was trimmed by 1 base and V by 6 bases; bases with no gene match: 6. This CDR3 is built from 15 residues. Germline CDR1 reads MNHNS; CDR2 reads SASEGT.